This T cell receptor (beta chain) emerged from a study of cytomegalovirus exposure and HLA in healthy donors. Study summary: A previous analysis identified around 120 million unique TCR beta sequences derived from roughly 190 million T cells. Falling in the Caucasian-associated ancestry cluster were 81% of some 400 genotyped donors.

This clone was found a few times. 60 Vbeta and 13 Jbeta primers were used in PCR. Sequenced by immunoSEQ multiplex PCR; TCRdb stores in-frame clones only, minus some. The sample includes roughly 150,000 clones, around 86% seen only once; the top ten take less than 2.5%. Trimming cost V 2 bases and J 6 bases, with 20 bases left between them. Germline CDR1 and CDR2: SGHRS and YFSETQ. The CDR3 consists of 16 residues. The source of this sequence is a male donor in good health and CMV-seronegative. The sample taken for sequencing was PBMCs. V usage is TRBV5-1 and J usage is TRBJ1-2, with TRBD1 as a possible D gene (6 bases). The CDR3 is CASSFSSGQRKDGYTF. CDR3 DNA: TGCGCCAGCAGCTTCTCTTCGGGACAACGAAAGGATGGCTACACCTTC.